These T cell receptor beta chains were read from a single sample in a study of identical twins. MiXCR, applied by TCRdb to the 5' RACE reads, yields one record per CDR3 protein. The sample holds hundreds of thousands of distinct CDR3 sequences; 8.6% are singletons and the top ten take approximately 0.96%. The data also belong to a second study, concerning yellow fever vaccine responses in identical twins.

Specimen: PBMCs. The receptor source for this set is a woman aged 18-29 years in good health. The CDR3 runs from the conserved cysteine through the conserved F or W. A D gene is named only where the DNA matches it firmly. Part of the rows lack a size; the others show once, few, many or a class for expanded clones.

d_call: -
v_call: TRBV7-6
clone_size: few
j_call: TRBJ2-1
cdr3_aa: CASSLNLDGSYNEQFF
cdr3_nt: TGTGCCAGCAGCTTAAATCTGGACGGCTCCTACAATGAGCAGTTCTTC

d_call: -
v_call: TRBV6-5
clone_size: -
j_call: TRBJ2-2
cdr3_aa: CASSYLSRVDTGELFF
cdr3_nt: TGTGCCAGCAGTTATCTTAGCAGGGTGGACACCGGGGAGCTGTTTTTT

d_call: -
v_call: TRBV7-2
clone_size: -
j_call: TRBJ2-2
cdr3_aa: CASSRPGMGTGELFF
cdr3_nt: TGTGCCAGCAGCAGACCGGGAATGGGGACCGGGGAGCTGTTTTTT

d_call: -
v_call: TRBV12-3/TRBV12-4
clone_size: many
j_call: TRBJ2-1
cdr3_aa: CASNLGPYNEQFF
cdr3_nt: TGTGCCAGCAACTTGGGGCCCTACAATGAGCAGTTCTTC

d_call: -
v_call: TRBV20-1
clone_size: many
j_call: TRBJ1-1
cdr3_aa: CSAKTGETEAFF
cdr3_nt: TGCAGTGCCAAGACGGGGGAAACTGAAGCTTTCTTT

d_call: -
v_call: TRBV18
clone_size: -
j_call: TRBJ2-2
cdr3_aa: CASSPGFQTGELFF
cdr3_nt: TGTGCCAGCTCACCAGGTTTCCAGACCGGGGAGCTGTTTTTT

d_call: -
v_call: TRBV20-1
clone_size: -
j_call: TRBJ2-3
cdr3_aa: CSARGSPRLGTQYF
cdr3_nt: TGCAGTGCTAGAGGCTCCCCTAGGTTAGGTACGCAGTATTTT

d_call: -
v_call: TRBV4-3
clone_size: few
j_call: TRBJ2-3
cdr3_aa: CASSPTRVAYDSDTQYF
cdr3_nt: TGCGCCAGCAGCCCGACAAGGGTCGCCTACGACTCAGATACGCAGTATTTT

d_call: -
v_call: TRBV9
clone_size: few
j_call: TRBJ2-6
cdr3_aa: CASSVGLYGGGSGANVLTF
cdr3_nt: TGTGCCAGCAGCGTTGGTTTATACGGGGGTGGCTCTGGGGCCAACGTCCTGACTTTC

d_call: -
v_call: TRBV4-1
clone_size: -
j_call: TRBJ2-7
cdr3_aa: CASSQEGSRPLDEQYF
cdr3_nt: TGCGCCAGCAGCCAAGAGGGTAGCCGCCCTCTAGACGAGCAGTACTTC

d_call: -
v_call: TRBV11-2
clone_size: -
j_call: TRBJ1-1
cdr3_aa: CASTWATNTEAFF
cdr3_nt: TGTGCCAGCACCTGGGCCACAAACACTGAAGCTTTCTTT

d_call: -
v_call: TRBV7-2
clone_size: few
j_call: TRBJ2-3
cdr3_aa: CASSSLTGDTQYF
cdr3_nt: TGTGCCAGCAGCTCGCTGACAGGAGATACGCAGTATTTT

d_call: TRBD1
v_call: TRBV6-1
clone_size: few
j_call: TRBJ1-5
cdr3_aa: CASRGQGNSNQPQHF
cdr3_nt: TGTGCCAGCAGGGGACAGGGGAATAGCAATCAGCCCCAGCATTTT

d_call: TRBD2
v_call: TRBV6-2/TRBV6-3
clone_size: -
j_call: TRBJ2-2
cdr3_aa: CASERASSPGTSGRRHTGELFF
cdr3_nt: TGTGCCAGCGAACGAGCTTCCTCCCCCGGGACTAGCGGGAGGAGGCACACCGGGGAGCTGTTTTTT

d_call: TRBD2
v_call: TRBV20-1
clone_size: -
j_call: TRBJ2-3
cdr3_aa: CSASGTSVTDTQYF
cdr3_nt: TGCAGTGCTAGTGGGACTAGCGTCACAGATACGCAGTATTTT

d_call: -
v_call: TRBV12-3/TRBV12-4
clone_size: -
j_call: TRBJ2-7
cdr3_aa: CASSFAFGEQYF
cdr3_nt: TGTGCCAGCAGTTTCGCGTTCGGGGAGCAGTACTTC

d_call: -
v_call: TRBV20-1
clone_size: -
j_call: TRBJ2-7
cdr3_aa: CSARYPREPYEQYF
cdr3_nt: TGCAGTGCTAGATACCCTCGGGAGCCCTACGAGCAGTACTTC

d_call: -
v_call: TRBV6-5
clone_size: few
j_call: TRBJ2-3
cdr3_aa: CASSYVGNTDTQYF
cdr3_nt: TGTGCCAGCAGTTACGTTGGAAACACAGATACGCAGTATTTT

d_call: -
v_call: TRBV5-1
clone_size: many
j_call: TRBJ2-7
cdr3_aa: CASSIVGVTYEQYF
cdr3_nt: TGCGCCAGCAGCATCGTAGGGGTTACCTACGAGCAGTACTTC

d_call: TRBD1
v_call: TRBV4-3
clone_size: -
j_call: TRBJ2-5
cdr3_aa: CAGSSDRWETQYF
cdr3_nt: TGCGCCGGATCCTCGGACAGGTGGGAGACCCAGTACTTC

d_call: -
v_call: TRBV20-1
clone_size: many
j_call: TRBJ1-5
cdr3_aa: CSASSLTGIGSNQPQHF
cdr3_nt: TGCAGTGCTAGTTCTCTAACAGGGATAGGAAGCAATCAGCCCCAGCATTTT

d_call: TRBD1
v_call: TRBV7-9
clone_size: few
j_call: TRBJ1-6
cdr3_aa: CASSLGGRQGNSPLHF
cdr3_nt: TGTGCCAGCAGCTTAGGGGGACGACAGGGGAATTCACCCCTCCACTTT

d_call: -
v_call: TRBV3-1
clone_size: few
j_call: TRBJ2-3
cdr3_aa: CASSQDNVGPTDTQYF
cdr3_nt: TGTGCCAGCAGCCAAGATAACGTCGGGCCCACCGATACGCAGTATTTT

d_call: -
v_call: TRBV14
clone_size: -
j_call: TRBJ2-4
cdr3_aa: CASSQIGGAKNIQYF
cdr3_nt: TGTGCCAGCAGCCAAATTGGGGGAGCCAAAAACATTCAGTACTTC

d_call: TRBD2
v_call: TRBV6-2/TRBV6-3
clone_size: many
j_call: TRBJ2-1
cdr3_aa: CASSDPSGGYNEQFF
cdr3_nt: TGTGCCAGCAGTGACCCTAGCGGGGGGTACAATGAGCAGTTCTTC

d_call: -
v_call: TRBV7-3
clone_size: few
j_call: TRBJ2-1
cdr3_aa: CASSLIGGSEQFF
cdr3_nt: TGTGCCAGCAGCTTAATCGGGGGATCCGAGCAGTTCTTC

d_call: -
v_call: TRBV7-9
clone_size: many
j_call: TRBJ2-1
cdr3_aa: CAPRVGSHYNEQFF
cdr3_nt: TGTGCCCCCCGTGTCGGGTCACACTACAATGAGCAGTTCTTC